The 17 T cell receptor beta chains in this list originate from one sample, sequenced in a study of PD-1 blockade in mismatch repair-deficient tumors. TCRdb keeps only in-frame clones here, not all; method: immunoSEQ multiplex PCR. This table holds about 130,000 clones, around nine tenths found once. The sample consisted of peripheral blood, taken 70 to 73 weeks after starting pembrolizumab. Receptors originate from an adult with mismatch repair-deficient cancer.

The V call is TRBV30, the J call TRBJ1-3, with D maybe TRBD1 (6 bases). The CDR3 spans 18 residues. Between the trimmed V and J ends, which lost 0 bases and 0 bases, there was a span of 18 bases. CDR1 and CDR2 from the germline V gene are GTSNPN and SVGIG (reference sequence). The DNA of the CDR3 is TGTGCCTGGAGTGTACAGGAGATGGGACAACGCTCTGGAAACACCATATATTTT. Amino acid sequence: CAWSVQEMGQRSGNTIYF.

The rearrangement uses TRBV5-5 and TRBJ2-1; 8 bases line up with TRBD2. The germline CDR1 and CDR2 sequences are SGHKS and YYEKEE (reference sequence). CDR3 length equals 14 residues. V trimming: 4 bases; J trimming: 9 bases; junction bases outside the gene matches: 9. Here the CDR3 reads CASSPWSGSGEQFF. In DNA form, the CDR3 reads TGTGCCAGCAGCCCTTGGAGCGGGAGTGGTGAGCAGTTCTTC.

The V and J genes are TRBV10-2 and TRBJ2-7; 12 bases agree with TRBD2. CDR1 is WSHSY and CDR2 is SAAADI in the germline V gene. V trimming: 0 bases; J trimming: 5 bases; junction bases outside the gene matches: 5. The length of the CDR3 is 16 residues. As DNA, the CDR3 is TGCGCCAGCAGTGAGTCGACTAGCGGGAGTTCCGACGAGCAGTACTTC. Protein product: CASSESTSGSSDEQYF.

The rearrangement links TRBV5-4 to TRBJ1-3; no definite D call. Germline CDR1 and CDR2: SGHNT and YYREEE (reference sequence). The CDR3 consists of 15 residues. Trimming took off 0 bases at V and 0 bases at J, with 7 bases between the two ends. In DNA, the CDR3 is TGTGCCAGCAGCTTGGGCCCGAGCTCTGGAAACACCATATATTTT. Translation: CASSLGPSSGNTIYF.

The chain combines TRBV19 with TRBJ2-3, with 9 bases aligning to TRBD2. The trim removed 3 bases at V and 6 bases at J, leaving 10 bases unmatched. Germline V gene data show CDR1 as LNHDA and CDR2 as SQIVND (reference sequence). The CDR3 has 16 residues. As DNA, the CDR3 is TGTGCCAGTAGTATCCGCGTAGCGGGAGAGTCCGATACGCAGTATTTT. Its protein product is CASSIRVAGESDTQYF.

The chain couples TRBV30 to TRBJ2-7, with no clear D. This CDR3 has 13 residues. Germline CDR1 and CDR2: GTSNPN and SVGIG (reference sequence). Trimming removed 0 bases at V and 0 bases at J, with 6 bases between. The CDR3 loop reads CAWSVKGSYEQYF. Written as DNA, the CDR3 is TGTGCCTGGAGTGTGAAGGGCTCCTACGAGCAGTACTTC.

This clone turned up a few times. V usage is TRBV7-3 and J usage is TRBJ2-2, with D tentatively TRBD2 (6 bases). The germline gives CDR1 SGHTA, CDR2 FQGTGA. V lost 3 bases and J 7 bases, leaving 15 bases between the germline ends. CDR3 length: 15 amino acids. The CDR3 here is CASSFTGTPGGELFF. The CDR3 DNA is TGTGCCAGCAGCTTCACCGGGACTCCGGGCGGGGAGCTGTTTTTT.

V and J are TRBV10-2 and TRBJ1-2; TRBD1 matches at 9 bases. J lost 3 bases, V lost 3 bases, and 5 bases had no gene match. Per the germline V gene, CDR1 is WSHSY and CDR2 is SAAADI. The CDR3 is 15 residues long. CDR3 sequence reads: CASSDFDRGDYGYTF. In DNA form, the CDR3 reads TGCGCCAGCAGTGATTTCGACAGGGGGGACTATGGCTACACCTTC.

The chain links TRBV11-2 to TRBJ1-2; 7 bases agree with TRBD1. The V gene end was trimmed by 5 bases and the J gene end by 4 bases; junction bases not matched to a gene: 7. The CDR3 runs 14 residues. Germline CDR1 reads SGHAT; CDR2 reads FQNNGV. Here the CDR3 reads CASSQKRTGYGYTF. CDR3 nucleotides: TGTGCCAGCAGCCAGAAAAGGACAGGCTATGGCTACACCTTC.

This clone occurred once. The chain uses TRBV7-9 and TRBJ2-3; the D gene is possibly TRBD1 (5 bases). Germline CDR1 is SEHNR and CDR2 is FQNEAQ (reference sequence). V lost 4 bases, J lost 0 bases, and 20 bases lay in between. The CDR3 is 18 amino acids. The CDR3, as DNA: TGTGCCAGCAGCTCCACCCCGCTGGACATCCTTAGCACAGATACGCAGTATTTT. This translates into CASSSTPLDILSTDTQYF.

This chain joins TRBV19 and TRBJ2-7, with D tentatively TRBD2 (6 bases). The CDR3 is made up of 14 amino acids. Germline-derived CDR1 and CDR2 are LNHDA and SQIVND (reference sequence). Trimming left V 5 bases short and J 9 bases short, with 20 bases between. The CDR3 DNA follows: TGTGCCAGTAGTCCCCGGGCCGGGGGTGGGCTGCAGTACTTC. Translation: CASSPRAGGGLQYF.

This sequence joins TRBV4-1 and TRBJ2-7; a weak D match, TRBD1 (6 bases). Germline V gene sequence: CDR1 MGHRA, CDR2 YSYEKL. The V end was cut by 1 base, the J end by 3 bases, with 13 bases between. The CDR3 runs to 15 residues. This CDR3 is CASSQGRGANYEQYF. DNA for the CDR3: TGCGCCAGCAGCCAAGGCAGGGGCGCGAACTACGAGCAGTACTTC.

The V gene is TRBV10-3, the J gene TRBJ2-5; 12 nucleotides align to TRBD1. From germline, CDR1 is ENHRY and CDR2 SYGVKD. After removal of 3 bases from V and 5 bases from J, the junction contained 4 bases not matched to a gene. This CDR3 spans 15 amino acids. This CDR3 is CAISDWGQGAETQYF. In DNA, the CDR3 is TGTGCCATCAGTGACTGGGGACAGGGGGCGGAGACCCAGTACTTC.

The V call is TRBV7-9, the J call TRBJ2-1; 13 bases fit TRBD2. The V gene end was trimmed by 5 bases and the J gene end by 7 bases; junction bases not matched to a gene: 11. The CDR3 contains 17 residues. From germline, CDR1 is SEHNR and CDR2 FQNEAQ (reference sequence). The CDR3 nucleotides are TGTGCCAGCAGCCTTTTTACCGGGACTAGCGGGATGAATGAGCAGTTCTTC. Its translation: CASSLFTGTSGMNEQFF.

The chain is built from TRBV2 and TRBJ2-2; possible D gene TRBD1, 5 bases. V lost 1 base to trimming and J lost 4 bases, with 16 bases between them. Per the germline V gene, CDR1 is SNHLY and CDR2 is FYNNEI. The CDR3 spans 17 residues. CDR3 loop: CASSEGRVGPSTGELFF. CDR3 nucleotide sequence: TGTGCCAGCAGTGAAGGTCGGGTGGGGCCCAGCACCGGGGAGCTGTTTTTT.

The CDR3 DNA follows: TGTGCCAGCAGCAGACATTTTGGGGAGGGCTTCGGGCACAATGAGCAGTTCTTC. This encodes CASSRHFGEGFGHNEQFF. The chain couples TRBV7-2 to TRBJ2-1; 7 bases agree with TRBD2. CDR3 length equals 18 residues. Germline V gene data show CDR1 as SGHTA and CDR2 as FQGNSA. V lost 5 bases, J lost 5 bases, and 18 bases stayed unmatched.

The gene calls are TRBV19 and TRBJ2-2; D could derive from TRBD1 or TRBD2 (5 bases each). CDR1 LNHDA and CDR2 SQIVND come from the germline V gene (reference sequence). V gave up 6 bases and J gave up 5 bases, with 25 bases separating them. This CDR3 is 18 amino acids long. CDR3 coding DNA: TGTGCCAGTAGAAACGGGACGAGACGATGGGGAAAGACCGGGGAGCTGTTTTTT. It translates to CASRNGTRRWGKTGELFF.